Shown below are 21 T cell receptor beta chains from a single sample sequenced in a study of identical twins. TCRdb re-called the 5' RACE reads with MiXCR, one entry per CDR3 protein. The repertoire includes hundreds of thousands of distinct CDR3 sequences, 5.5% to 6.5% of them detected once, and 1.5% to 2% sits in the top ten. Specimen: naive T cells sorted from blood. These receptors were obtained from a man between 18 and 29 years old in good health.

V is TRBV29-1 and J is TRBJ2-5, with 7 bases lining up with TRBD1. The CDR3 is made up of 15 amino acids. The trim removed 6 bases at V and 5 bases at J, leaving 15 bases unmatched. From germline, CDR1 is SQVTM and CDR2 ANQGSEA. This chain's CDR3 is CSVEFGQVDRETQYF. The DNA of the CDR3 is TGCAGCGTCGAGTTTGGACAGGTAGATCGGGAGACCCAGTACTTC.

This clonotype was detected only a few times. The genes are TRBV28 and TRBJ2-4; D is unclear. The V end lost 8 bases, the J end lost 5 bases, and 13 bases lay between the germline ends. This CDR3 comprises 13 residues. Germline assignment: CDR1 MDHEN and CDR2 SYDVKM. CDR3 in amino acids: CASRPGHENIQYF. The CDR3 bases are TGTGCCAGCCGCCCGGGTCACGAAAACATTCAGTACTTC.

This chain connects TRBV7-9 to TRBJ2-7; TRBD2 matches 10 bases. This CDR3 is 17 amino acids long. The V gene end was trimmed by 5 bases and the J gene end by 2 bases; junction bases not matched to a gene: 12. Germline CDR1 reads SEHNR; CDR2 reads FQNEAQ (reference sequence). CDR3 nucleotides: TGTGCCAGCAGCGAGGGGGGGCTAGCGGGAGTCACCTACGAGCAGTACGTC. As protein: CASSEGGLAGVTYEQYV.

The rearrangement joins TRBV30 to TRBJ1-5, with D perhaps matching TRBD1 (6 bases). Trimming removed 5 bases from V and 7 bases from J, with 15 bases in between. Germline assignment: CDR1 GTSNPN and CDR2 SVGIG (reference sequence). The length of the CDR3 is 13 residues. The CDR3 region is CAWAWGTGQPQHF. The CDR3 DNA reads TGTGCCTGGGCCTGGGGAACAGGGCAGCCCCAGCATTTT.

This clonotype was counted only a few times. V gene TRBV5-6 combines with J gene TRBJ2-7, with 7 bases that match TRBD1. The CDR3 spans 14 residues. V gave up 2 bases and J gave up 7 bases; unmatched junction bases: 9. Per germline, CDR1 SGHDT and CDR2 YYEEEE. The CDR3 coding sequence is TGTGCCAGCAGCTTCCGTGGAGCCAGGGGGGAGCAGTACGTC. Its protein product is CASSFRGARGEQYV.

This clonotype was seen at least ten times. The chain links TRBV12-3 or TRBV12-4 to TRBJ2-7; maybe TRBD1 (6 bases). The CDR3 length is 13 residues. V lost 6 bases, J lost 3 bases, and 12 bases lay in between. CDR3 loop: CASSPGQVYEQYF. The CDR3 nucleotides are TGTGCCAGCAGCCCGGGACAAGTCTACGAGCAGTACTTC.

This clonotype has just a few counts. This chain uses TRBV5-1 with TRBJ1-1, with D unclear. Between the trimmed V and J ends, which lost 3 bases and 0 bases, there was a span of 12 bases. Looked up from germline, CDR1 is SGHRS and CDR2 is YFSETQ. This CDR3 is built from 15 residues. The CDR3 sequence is CASSSAGRMNTEAFF. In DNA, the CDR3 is TGCGCCAGCAGCTCAGCGGGTCGAATGAACACTGAAGCTTTCTTT.

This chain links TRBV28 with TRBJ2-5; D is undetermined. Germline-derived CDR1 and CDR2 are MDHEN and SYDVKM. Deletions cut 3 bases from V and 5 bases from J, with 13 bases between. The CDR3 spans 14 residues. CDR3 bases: TGTGCCAGCAGTTTGCCCGGGTTTGAGGAGACCCAGTACTTC. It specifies CASSLPGFEETQYF.

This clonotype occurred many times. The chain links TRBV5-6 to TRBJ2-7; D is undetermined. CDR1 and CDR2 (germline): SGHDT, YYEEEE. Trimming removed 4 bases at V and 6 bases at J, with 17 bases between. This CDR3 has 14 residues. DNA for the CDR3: TGTGCCAGCAGCCCCCGCTTCACGGGTCTCGAGCAGTACGTC. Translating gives CASSPRFTGLEQYV.

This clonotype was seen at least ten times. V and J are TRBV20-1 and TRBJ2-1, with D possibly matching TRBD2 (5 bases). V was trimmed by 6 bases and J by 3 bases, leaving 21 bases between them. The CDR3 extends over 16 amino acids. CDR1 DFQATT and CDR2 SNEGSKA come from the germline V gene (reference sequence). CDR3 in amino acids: CSANDYREADYNEQFF. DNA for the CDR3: TGCAGTGCGAATGACTATCGGGAAGCGGACTACAATGAGCAGTTCTTC.

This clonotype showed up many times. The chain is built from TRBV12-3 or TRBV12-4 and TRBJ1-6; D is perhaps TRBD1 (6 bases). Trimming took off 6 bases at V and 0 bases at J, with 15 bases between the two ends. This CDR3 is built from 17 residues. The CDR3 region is CASRVDSGDSYNSPLHF. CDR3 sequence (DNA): TGTGCCAGCAGAGTGGACAGTGGGGACTCCTATAATTCACCCCTCCACTTT.

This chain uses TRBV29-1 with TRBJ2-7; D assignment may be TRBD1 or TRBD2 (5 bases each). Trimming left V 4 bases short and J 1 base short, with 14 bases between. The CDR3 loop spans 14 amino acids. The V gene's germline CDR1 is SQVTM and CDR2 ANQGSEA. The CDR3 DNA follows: TGCAGCGTTGCTGCCGGGACGGAATCCTACGAGCAGTACTTC. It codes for CSVAAGTESYEQYF.

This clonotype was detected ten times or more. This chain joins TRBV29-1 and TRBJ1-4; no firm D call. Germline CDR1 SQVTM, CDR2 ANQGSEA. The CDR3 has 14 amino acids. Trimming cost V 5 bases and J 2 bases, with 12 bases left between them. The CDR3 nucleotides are TGCAGCGTTCACCGGGGAGGCACTAATGAAAAACTGTTTTTT. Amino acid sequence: CSVHRGGTNEKLFF.

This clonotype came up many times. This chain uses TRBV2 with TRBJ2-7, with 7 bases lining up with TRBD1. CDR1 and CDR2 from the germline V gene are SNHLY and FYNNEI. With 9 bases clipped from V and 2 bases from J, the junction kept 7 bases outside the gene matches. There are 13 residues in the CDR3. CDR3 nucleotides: TGTGCCAGTGAGCGGACAGGACCCTACGAGCAGTACTTC. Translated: CASERTGPYEQYF.

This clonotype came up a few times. The CDR3 region has the DNA TGTGCCAGCAGCCCGTTGTGGACAGGGGGAAACTATGGCTACACCTTC. This translates into CASSPLWTGGNYGYTF. The V call is TRBV3-1, the J call TRBJ1-2; 10 bases match TRBD1. J was trimmed by 2 bases and V by 4 bases; bases with no gene match: 7. The germline CDR1 and CDR2 sequences are LGHDT and YNNKEL (reference sequence). The CDR3 is 16 residues long.

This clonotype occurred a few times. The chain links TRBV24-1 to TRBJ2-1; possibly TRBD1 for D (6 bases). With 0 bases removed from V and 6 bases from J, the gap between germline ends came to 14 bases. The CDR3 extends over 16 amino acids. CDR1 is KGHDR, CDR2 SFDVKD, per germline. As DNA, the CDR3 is TGTGCCACCAGTGATTTGCCCCACACAGGGTTCAATGAGCAGTTCTTC. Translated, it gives CATSDLPHTGFNEQFF.

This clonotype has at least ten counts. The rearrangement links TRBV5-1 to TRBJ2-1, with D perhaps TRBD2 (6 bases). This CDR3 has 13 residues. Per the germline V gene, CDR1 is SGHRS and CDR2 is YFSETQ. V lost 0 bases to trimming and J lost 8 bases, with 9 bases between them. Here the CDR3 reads CASSLGGADEQFF. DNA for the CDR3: TGCGCCAGCAGCTTGGGCGGGGCGGATGAGCAGTTCTTC.

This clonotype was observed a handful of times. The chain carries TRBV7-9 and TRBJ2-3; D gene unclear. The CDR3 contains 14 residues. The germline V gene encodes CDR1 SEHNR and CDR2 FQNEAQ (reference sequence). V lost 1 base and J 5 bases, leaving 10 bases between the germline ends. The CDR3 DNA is TGTGCCAGCAGCTTAGATCTCTGGGGAGATACGCAGTATTTT. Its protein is CASSLDLWGDTQYF. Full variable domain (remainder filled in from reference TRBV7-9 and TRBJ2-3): DTGVSQNPRHKITKRGQNVTFRCDPISEHNRLYWYRQTLGQGPEFLTYFQNEAQLEKSRLLSDRFSAERPKGSFSTLEIQRTEQGDSAMYLCASSLDLWGDTQYFGPGTRLTVL.

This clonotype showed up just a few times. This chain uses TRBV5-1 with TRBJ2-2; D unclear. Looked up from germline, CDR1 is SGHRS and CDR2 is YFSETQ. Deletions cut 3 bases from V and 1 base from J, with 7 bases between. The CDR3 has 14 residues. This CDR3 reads CASSWVRNTGELFF. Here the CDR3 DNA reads TGCGCCAGCAGCTGGGTTAGGAACACCGGGGAGCTGTTTTTT.

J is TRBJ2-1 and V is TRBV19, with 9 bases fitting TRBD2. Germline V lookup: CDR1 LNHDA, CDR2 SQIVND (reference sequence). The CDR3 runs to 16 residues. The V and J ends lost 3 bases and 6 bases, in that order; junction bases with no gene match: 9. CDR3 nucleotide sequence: TGTGCCAGTAGTATTGATGGTAGCGGGAGACGCAATGAGCAGTTCTTC. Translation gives CASSIDGSGRRNEQFF.

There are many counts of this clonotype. This CDR3 reads CASSFVAVAGGTHTQYF. CDR3 sequence (DNA): TGTGCCAGCAGTTTCGTAGCGGTAGCGGGAGGGACGCATACGCAGTATTTT. This rearrangement joins TRBV12-3 or TRBV12-4 to TRBJ2-3; 11 bases match TRBD2. The trim removed 3 bases at V and 7 bases at J, leaving 12 bases unmatched. The CDR3 length is 17 residues.